This TCR beta chain was recorded in a study of sequential checkpoint blockade in melanoma. CDR1 is SGHAT and CDR2 is FQDESV in the germline V gene (reference sequence). The trim removed 4 bases at V and 1 base at J, leaving 7 bases unmatched. The CDR3 contains 16 residues. Treatment indicated: randomized to nivolumab then ipilimumab (arm A) or the reverse (arm B). Sequencing used immunoSEQ multiplex PCR; TCRdb keeps in-frame clones, though not all of them. The data show thousands of clones, with roughly nine tenths seen just once and 9% held by the top ten. This specimen was CD8+ T cells sorted from blood (inferred from file names), taken from a patient given nivolumab and ipilimumab in sequence. The receptor comes from a human donor with melanoma. This chain joins TRBV11-1 and TRBJ2-7; 10 bases are shared with TRBD2. The DNA of the CDR3 is TGTGCCAGCAGCTCGATAGCGGGAGGAGGGTCCTACGAGCAGTACTTC. Amino acid sequence: CASSSIAGGGSYEQYF.